Listed here are 24 T cell receptor beta chains from one sample, sequenced in a study of cytomegalovirus exposure and HLA in healthy donors. This PCR relied on a set of 60 Vbeta primers and 13 Jbeta primers. Data came from immunoSEQ multiplex PCR; TCRdb stores just in-frame clones and leaves some out. The table has roughly 180,000 clones, about 80% seen once. Sequencing used PBMCs. These receptors all stem from a man younger than 40 in good health and CMV-seronegative.

The chain uses TRBV7-9 and TRBJ2-5; D is perhaps TRBD2 (5 bases). In germline, CDR1 is SEHNR, CDR2 FQNEAQ (reference sequence). This CDR3 region has 14 residues. Trimming cost V 1 base and J 6 bases, with 12 bases left between them. Here the CDR3 DNA reads TGTGCCAGCAGCTTAGAACTAGTCGGAAAGACCCAGTACTTC. Protein product: CASSLELVGKTQYF.

The table lists this clone with a count of one. The CDR3 reads CASSSGTFSYGSADTQYF. In DNA form, the CDR3 reads TGCGCCAGCAGCTCCGGGACTTTCAGTTACGGGAGCGCAGATACGCAGTATTTT. The chain is built from TRBV5-1 and TRBJ2-3, with D possibly matching TRBD2 (6 bases). Germline CDR1 SGHRS, CDR2 YFSETQ. The V and J ends lost 3 bases and 4 bases respectively, with 24 bases between them. The CDR3 is 18 residues long. Supplemented by reference TRBV5-1 and TRBJ2-3, the full variable domain reads KAGVTQTPRYLIKTRGQQVTLSCSPISGHRSVSWYQQTPGQGLQFLFEYFSETQRNKGNFPGRFSGRQFSNSRSEMNVSTLELGDSALYLCASSSGTFSYGSADTQYFGPGTRLTVL.

The chain is built from TRBV10-1 and TRBJ2-3, with 7 bases fitting TRBD2. CDR1 and CDR2 from the germline V gene are WNHNN and SYGVQD (reference sequence). The CDR3 has 15 residues. V lost 3 bases to trimming and J lost 2 bases; unmatched junction nucleotides: 5. In nucleotides, the CDR3 is TGCGCCAGCAGTGACCGACTAGCCACCACAGATACGCAGTATTTT. This codes for CASSDRLATTDTQYF.

This rearrangement joins TRBV7-2 to TRBJ2-7, with 14 bases identical to TRBD2. Germline V gene sequence: CDR1 SGHTA, CDR2 FQGNSA. Trimming removed 5 bases from V and 2 bases from J; junction bases left unmatched: 8. The CDR3 runs 17 residues. In DNA, the CDR3 is TGTGCCAGCAGCCCCCAACGACTAGCGGGGGGGCCCTACGAGCAGTACTTC. Protein product: CASSPQRLAGGPYEQYF.

This clone was picked up a small number of times. J is TRBJ1-1 and V is TRBV6-1; D unclear. Germline CDR1 MNHNS, CDR2 SASEGT. CDR3 size: 11 residues. V shed 7 bases and J shed 0 bases, with 3 bases lying between them. The chain's CDR3 is CASTMNTEAFF. The CDR3 DNA reads as TGTGCCAGCACTATGAACACTGAAGCTTTCTTT.

This clone was seen just once. The gene calls are TRBV10-3 and TRBJ2-1, with a possible D match to TRBD1 (6 bases). V was clipped by 7 bases and J by 9 bases, with 13 bases between them. The CDR3 spans 12 residues. The germline gives CDR1 ENHRY, CDR2 SYGVKD. The CDR3 is CAITAGEVEQFF. The CDR3 coding sequence is TGTGCCATCACAGCAGGGGAAGTTGAGCAGTTCTTC.

The gene calls are TRBV7-6 and TRBJ1-1; D might be TRBD1 (6 bases). Germline loops: CDR1 SGHVS, CDR2 FNYEAQ. The ends were cut back, 5 bases at V and 0 bases at J, with 10 bases in the middle. The CDR3 sequence is 14 residues long. CDR3 sequence reads: CASSATGLNTEAFF. CDR3 nucleotides: TGTGCCAGCAGCGCGACAGGCTTGAACACTGAAGCTTTCTTT.

This chain links TRBV6-5 with TRBJ2-5; 8 nucleotides agree with TRBD2. The junction had 3 bases not matched to a gene; V was cut back by 0 bases and J by 6 bases. Germline values: CDR1 MNHEY, CDR2 SVGAGI. The CDR3 covers 14 residues. CDR3 in amino acids: CASSYSSGVKTQYF. The DNA for the CDR3 is TGTGCCAGCAGTTACTCTAGCGGGGTGAAGACCCAGTACTTC.

The gene calls are TRBV19 and TRBJ2-7; 10 positions match TRBD1. The CDR3 totals 15 residues. From germline, CDR1 is LNHDA and CDR2 SQIVND (reference sequence). Trimming at V came to 4 bases and at J to 1 base, leaving 4 bases not matched to a gene. CDR3 protein: CASSRDRGMSYEQYF. CDR3 in DNA: TGTGCCAGTAGTAGGGACAGGGGAATGTCCTACGAGCAGTACTTC.

This rearrangement joins TRBV6-5 to TRBJ2-1, with 12 bases that match TRBD2. Germline assignment: CDR1 MNHEY and CDR2 SVGAGI. After removal of 0 bases from V and 7 bases from J, the junction contained 4 bases not matched to a gene. This CDR3 is built from 16 residues. DNA of the CDR3: TGTGCCAGCAGTTACTCCTCTAGCGGGGGGGCGAATGAGCAGTTCTTC. Amino acid sequence: CASSYSSSGGANEQFF.

This chain joins TRBV2 and TRBJ2-7; 8 bases match TRBD2. In germline, CDR1 is SNHLY, CDR2 FYNNEI. CDR3 length: 14 residues. Germline trimming cut 6 bases from V and 2 bases from J; bases unmatched to any gene: 6. Written as DNA, the CDR3 is TGTGCCAGCAGCGCCGCGGGGGGCCCCTACGAGCAGTACTTC. This encodes CASSAAGGPYEQYF. The whole variable domain, remainder taken from reference TRBV2 and TRBJ2-7, is EPEVTQTPSHQVTQMGQEVILRCVPISNHLYFYWYRQILGQKVEFLVSFYNNEISEKSEIFDDQFSVERPDGSNFTLKIRSTKLEDSAMYFCASSAAGGPYEQYFGPGTRLTVT.

CDR3 in amino acids: CASSQKAGQTYEQYF. For the CDR3, the DNA is TGTGCCAGCAGCCAGAAGGCGGGCCAGACCTACGAGCAGTACTTC. This sequence joins TRBV4-2 and TRBJ2-7, with D tentatively TRBD2 (5 bases). Trimming shortened V by 3 bases and J by 2 bases, and 14 bases separated the two germline ends. The CDR3 spans 15 residues. From germline, CDR1 is LGHNA and CDR2 YNFKEQ.

V gene TRBV27 combines with J gene TRBJ2-3; a weak D match, TRBD2 (6 bases). Trimming took off 6 bases at V and 0 bases at J, with 13 bases between the two ends. Germline values: CDR1 MNHEY, CDR2 SMNVEV (reference sequence). The CDR3 is 15 residues long. The CDR3 nucleotides read TGTGCCAGCAGACGCGGGACTCCTAGCACAGATACGCAGTATTTT. It encodes CASRRGTPSTDTQYF.

The chain has TRBV5-1 and TRBJ2-7, with 8 bases aligning to TRBD1. The CDR3 totals 15 residues. V lost 0 bases and J lost 2; bases outside the gene matches: 4. CDR1 is SGHRS, CDR2 YFSETQ, per germline. This CDR3 is CASSLGLTGAYEQYF. Written as DNA, the CDR3 is TGCGCCAGCAGCTTGGGATTGACAGGGGCCTACGAGCAGTACTTC.

This chain connects TRBV14 to TRBJ1-2; D may be TRBD1 (5 bases). Between the trimmed V and J ends, which lost 0 bases and 5 bases, there was a span of 10 bases. Germline CDR1 reads SGHDN; CDR2 reads FVKESK. The CDR3 length is 14 residues. This chain's CDR3 is CASSQETAIYGYTF. Written as DNA, the CDR3 is TGTGCCAGCAGCCAAGAGACAGCAATATATGGCTACACCTTC.

J is TRBJ2-7 and V is TRBV19, with TRBD2 matching over 7 bases. Germline assignment: CDR1 LNHDA and CDR2 SQIVND (reference sequence). V shed 6 bases, J shed 8 bases, and the junction held 19 bases outside the gene matches. The CDR3 extends over 16 amino acids. The DNA for the CDR3 is TGTGCCAGTAGCGAAGGGAGGGGACCCTTTATAGTGAAGCAGTACTTC. This codes for CASSEGRGPFIVKQYF.

The chain recombines TRBV19 with TRBJ1-4; D unresolved. This CDR3 spans 15 amino acids. Looked up from germline, CDR1 is LNHDA and CDR2 is SQIVND (reference sequence). Trimming shortened V by 1 base and J by 7 bases, and 13 bases separated the two germline ends. CDR3 protein: CASSIGECTGEKLFF. Here the CDR3 DNA reads TGTGCCAGTAGTATAGGTGAGTGTACGGGTGAAAAACTGTTTTTT.

In this sample, this clone turned up a few times. V and J are TRBV11-2 and TRBJ1-5, with D hard to call. Trimming removed 5 bases from V and 6 bases from J, with 8 bases in between. This CDR3 spans 12 amino acids. Germline V gene sequence: CDR1 SGHAT, CDR2 FQNNGV. CDR3 nucleotides: TGTGCCAGCAGCCCGGGAGGTCAGCCCCAGCATTTT. It codes for CASSPGGQPQHF.

The V gene is TRBV4-2, the J gene TRBJ2-1; D unclear. Between the trimmed V and J ends, which lost 3 bases and 1 base, there was a span of 7 bases. The CDR3 is 14 residues long. Germline V lookup: CDR1 LGHNA, CDR2 YNFKEQ. Here the CDR3 DNA reads TGTGCCAGCAGCCATGAGTGGTCCTACAATGAGCAGTTCTTC. Its protein product is CASSHEWSYNEQFF.

V is TRBV11-3 and J is TRBJ1-1, with D perhaps TRBD1 (5 bases). Germline V gene data show CDR1 as SGHNT and CDR2 as YENEEA. This CDR3 has 14 residues. V was shortened by 0 bases and J by 7 bases, with 12 bases between the two germline ends. CDR3 in DNA: TGTGCCAGCAGCTTAGATGGTGGGGCCCGTGAAGCTTTCTTT. Its translation: CASSLDGGAREAFF.

The chain is built from TRBV7-3 and TRBJ2-7; possible D gene TRBD1, 6 bases. The CDR3 runs to 14 residues. The V and J ends lost 1 base and 6 bases respectively, with 13 bases between them. CDR1 and CDR2 from the germline V gene are SGHTA and FQGTGA. The CDR3, as DNA: TGTGCCAGCAGCTTAATTCCCAGGGGTGGCGAGCAGTACTTC. Encoded protein: CASSLIPRGGEQYF.

The V gene is TRBV4-3, the J gene TRBJ2-7, with 7 bases fitting TRBD1. The CDR3 consists of 15 residues. The germline gives CDR1 LGHNA, CDR2 YSLEER. Trimming cost V 1 base and J 1 base; bases outside gene matches: 4. CDR3 in amino acids: CASSQGGDRSYEQYF. CDR3 DNA: TGCGCCAGCAGCCAAGGAGGGGACAGATCCTACGAGCAGTACTTC.

This clone was seen only once. The CDR3 here is CASRDSSTDTQYF. For the CDR3, the DNA is TGTGCCAGTCGGGACTCTAGCACAGATACGCAGTATTTT. This chain links TRBV28 with TRBJ2-3, with D maybe TRBD2 (6 bases). The germline V gene encodes CDR1 MDHEN and CDR2 SYDVKM. Trimming removed 9 bases at V and 0 bases at J, with 10 bases between. The CDR3 sequence is 13 residues long.

This chain uses TRBV4-3 with TRBJ2-2; unclear D gene. V dropped 0 bases and J dropped 1 base, with 6 bases sitting between them. Per germline, CDR1 LGHNA and CDR2 YSLEER. The CDR3 is 15 residues long. The DNA for the CDR3 is TGCGCCAGCAGCCAAGACAACAGGAACACCGGGGAGCTGTTTTTT. This gives the protein CASSQDNRNTGELFF.